The rows below give T cell receptor beta chains drawn from one sample of a study of blood T cell repertoires in COVID-19. Profiled with immunoSEQ multiplex PCR; TCRdb holds only in-frame clones, not every one. The table lists some 240,000 clones, roughly nine tenths of them singletons, with roughly 5% in the top ten. The material sequenced was peripheral blood. The receptors originated from a woman in her forties who had recovered from COVID-19. The CDR3 runs from the conserved cysteine through the conserved F or W. The D gene is left open where the match is weak. Clone size, where shown, is once, few, many, or a class for clones that have expanded.

abundance	v_gene	d_gene	j_gene	CDR3aa	CDR3nt
NA	TRBV19	TRBD1	TRBJ2-7	CASSATGGALPYEQYF	TGTGCCAGTAGTGCAACAGGGGGCGCCCTTCCCTACGAGCAGTACTTC
NA	TRBV15	NA	TRBJ1-2	CATSRENVGDAHGYTF	TGTGCCACCAGCAGAGAGAATGTCGGGGATGCCCATGGCTACACCTTC
NA	TRBV5-1	TRBD2	TRBJ2-7	CASSLAPGGSSYEQYF	TGCGCCAGCAGCTTGGCGCCGGGGGGAAGCTCCTACGAGCAGTACTTC
NA	TRBV5-1	NA	TRBJ1-2	CASSLVGAAYGYTF	TGCGCCAGCAGCTTGGTAGGGGCAGCCTATGGCTACACCTTC
NA	TRBV7-2	TRBD2	TRBJ2-5	CASSLGGTAGARETQYF	TGTGCCAGCAGCTTAGGGGGAACGGCGGGAGCGCGAGAGACCCAGTACTTC
NA	TRBV30	TRBD1	TRBJ2-7	CAWSSPGGIGYEQYF	TGTGCCTGGAGTTCCCCAGGGGGAATTGGGTACGAGCAGTACTTC
NA	TRBV12-3/TRBV12-4	NA	TRBJ2-5	CASSLVRVETQYF	TGTGCCAGCAGTTTGGTGAGGGTGGAGACCCAGTACTTC
NA	TRBV14	NA	TRBJ2-2	CASSLRATGELFF	TGTGCCAGCAGCCTCAGGGCTACCGGGGAGCTGTTTTTT
NA	TRBV19	NA	TRBJ2-3	CASSISGSADTQYF	TGTGCCAGTAGTATTTCCGGGAGCGCAGATACGCAGTATTTT
NA	TRBV2	NA	TRBJ1-4	CASTPWGGEKLFF	TGTGCCAGCACCCCGTGGGGAGGTGAAAAACTGTTTTTT
NA	TRBV4-1	NA	TRBJ2-1	CASSQGLGRHNEQFF	TGCGCCAGCAGCCAAGGCCTGGGGAGACACAATGAGCAGTTCTTC
NA	TRBV29-1	NA	TRBJ2-5	CSARTGSWETQYF	TGCAGCGCCAGGACGGGAAGTTGGGAGACCCAGTACTTC
NA	TRBV21-1	NA	TRBJ2-3	CASRRPRGDLGTDTQYF	TGTGCCAGCAGACGTCCCCGGGGGGACTTGGGGACAGATACGCAGTATTTT
once	TRBV30	TRBD1	TRBJ1-1	CAWSWTGGLEAFF	TGTGCCTGGAGTTGGACAGGGGGCCTTGAAGCTTTCTTT
NA	TRBV6-5	TRBD1	TRBJ1-2	CASSFTGGHGYTF	TGTGCCAGCAGTTTCACAGGGGGCCATGGCTACACCTTC
NA	TRBV7-9	NA	TRBJ2-3	CASSLWGGASTDTQYF	TGTGCCAGCAGCTTATGGGGCGGGGCTAGCACAGATACGCAGTATTTT
NA	TRBV7-2	NA	TRBJ2-5	CASSNYNQETQYF	TGTGCCAGCAGCAACTACAACCAAGAGACCCAGTACTTC
NA	TRBV28	NA	TRBJ1-2	CASSLDGRGYTF	TGTGCCAGCAGTTTAGACGGGAGGGGCTACACCTTC
NA	TRBV6-5	NA	TRBJ2-5	CASSRGTLETQYF	TGTGCCAGCAGTAGGGGGACCTTGGAGACCCAGTACTTC
NA	TRBV6-5	NA	TRBJ1-3	CASRTNSGNTIYF	TGTGCCAGCAGAACAAACTCTGGAAACACCATATATTTT
NA	TRBV18	NA	TRBJ2-1	CASSPRRAGRYNEQFF	TGTGCCAGCTCACCAAGGAGGGCGGGAAGATACAATGAGCAGTTCTTC
NA	TRBV7-9	NA	TRBJ2-3	CASSLRGHRVGTDTQYF	TGTGCCAGCAGCTTAAGAGGCCACCGAGTCGGCACAGATACGCAGTATTTT
NA	TRBV5-1	TRBD2	TRBJ2-5	CASSPGLAVGETQYF	TGCGCCAGCAGCCCCGGACTAGCGGTCGGGGAGACCCAGTACTTC
NA	TRBV4-1	NA	TRBJ2-5	CASSQEVRREETQYF	TGCGCCAGCAGCCAAGAGGTGAGGCGCGAGGAGACCCAGTACTTC
NA	TRBV21-1	NA	TRBJ2-1	CASSAGLNGFF	TGTGCCAGCAGCGCCGGACTAAACGGGTTCTTC
few	TRBV9	NA	TRBJ2-1	CASSVDSNEQFF	TGTGCCAGCAGCGTAGACAGCAATGAGCAGTTCTTC
NA	TRBV9	TRBD2	TRBJ2-3	CASSKAGGPIDTQYF	TGTGCCAGCAGCAAAGCGGGGGGGCCGATAGATACGCAGTATTTT
NA	TRBV13	TRBD1	TRBJ2-7	CASSLRTGGSYEQYF	TGTGCCAGCAGCTTACGGACAGGGGGCTCCTACGAGCAGTACTTC
NA	TRBV25-1	NA	TRBJ2-2	CASSRHRGTGELFF	TGTGCCAGCAGTAGACACCGGGGGACCGGGGAGCTGTTTTTT
NA	TRBV28	NA	TRBJ2-3	CASSLGAMRDTQYF	TGTGCCAGCAGTTTAGGCGCCATGCGGGATACGCAGTATTTT
few	TRBV5-1	TRBD1	TRBJ1-1	CASSVQGAGNTEAFF	TGCGCCAGCAGCGTCCAGGGGGCGGGGAACACTGAAGCTTTCTTT
NA	TRBV4-2	TRBD1	TRBJ1-4	CASSQALQGAKKLFF	TGTGCCAGCAGCCAAGCCCTTCAGGGGGCGAAAAAACTGTTTTTT
NA	TRBV27	TRBD1	TRBJ1-3	CASMYQGAGGNTIYF	TGTGCCAGCATGTATCAGGGGGCGGGCGGAAACACCATATATTTT
NA	TRBV10-3	TRBD1	TRBJ2-5	CAISEAHGTGDLWETQYF	TGTGCCATCAGTGAGGCCCACGGGACAGGGGATTTGTGGGAGACCCAGTACTTC
NA	TRBV14	NA	TRBJ1-5	CASSQGRTASQPQHF	TGTGCCAGCAGCCAGGGCCGGACAGCATCCCAGCCCCAGCATTTT
NA	TRBV6-5	NA	TRBJ1-4	CASSLGTPESEKLFF	TGTGCCAGCAGCCTAGGGACACCCGAATCGGAAAAACTGTTTTTT
NA	TRBV7-2	NA	TRBJ1-1	CASSPMWQGNTEAFF	TGTGCCAGCAGCCCGATGTGGCAGGGGAACACTGAAGCTTTCTTT
NA	TRBV15	NA	TRBJ1-5	CATSRDREYQPQHF	TGTGCCACCAGCAGAGATCGCGAATATCAGCCCCAGCATTTT
once	TRBV6-5	TRBD1	TRBJ2-7	CATDRGSYEQYF	TGTGCCACCGACAGGGGTTCGTACGAGCAGTACTTC
NA	TRBV7-9	TRBD2	TRBJ2-3	CASSPPHRTSGRPDTQYF	TGTGCCAGCAGCCCCCCCCATCGGACTAGCGGGAGGCCAGATACGCAGTATTTT
NA	TRBV7-2	TRBD2	TRBJ2-3	CASSLLAGGPLDTQYF	TGTGCCAGCAGCTTATTAGCGGGAGGGCCGTTAGATACGCAGTATTTT
NA	TRBV5-1	TRBD1	TRBJ1-6	CASSLDPGGGNSPLHF	TGCGCCAGCAGCTTGGATCCAGGGGGAGGTAATTCACCCCTCCACTTT
few	TRBV2	NA	TRBJ1-1	CASNHQNTEAFF	TGTGCCAGCAATCATCAGAACACTGAAGCTTTCTTT
NA	TRBV3-1/TRBV3-2	TRBD2	TRBJ2-5	CASSLESGLAGEETQYF	TGTGCCAGCAGCCTAGAGAGTGGACTAGCGGGAGAAGAGACCCAGTACTTC
NA	TRBV7-2	NA	TRBJ1-5	CASSLDSRNQPQHF	TGTGCCAGCAGCTTGGACAGTAGAAATCAGCCCCAGCATTTT
NA	TRBV6-6	TRBD1	TRBJ2-7	CASSHGTGWEQYF	TGTGCCAGCAGCCACGGGACAGGTTGGGAGCAGTACTTC
NA	TRBV10-3	NA	TRBJ1-1	CAIRPGTLGTEAFF	TGTGCCATCAGACCCGGGACTTTGGGGACTGAAGCTTTCTTT
NA	TRBV2	NA	TRBJ2-1	CASSGTAGEQFF	TGTGCCAGCAGTGGGACGGCAGGGGAGCAGTTCTTC
once	TRBV2	NA	TRBJ1-4	CASSVSNNEKLFF	TGTGCCAGCAGTGTTAGTAATAATGAAAAACTGTTTTTT
NA	TRBV24-1	TRBD1	TRBJ2-5	CATRDRGEETQYF	TGTGCCACCCGGGACAGGGGAGAGGAGACCCAGTACTTC
NA	TRBV11-1	NA	TRBJ1-1	CASSLPDTNTEAFF	TGTGCCAGCAGCTTACCGGACACAAACACTGAAGCTTTCTTT